This T cell receptor beta chain was captured by sequencing in a study of blood T cell repertoires in COVID-19. Study information: COVID-19 samples from acute and convalescent phases originated in the United States, Italy and Spain. From T cells, B-cell-depleted T cells, or PBMCs came the material, which was cDNA or gDNA.

Seattle researchers signed up patients amid active infection and tracked them longitudinally. In the original analysis: Estimates of nucleated cell counts were drawn from the amplification of reference gene primers. Sequencing was performed with immunoSEQ multiplex PCR; in TCRdb, only in-frame clones are kept and a portion is missing. Clone size and the V and J calls come from that table; the DNA yielded D and trimming. The sample has roughly 280,000 clones; around nine tenths are singletons. V was trimmed by 1 base and J by 0 bases, leaving 6 bases between them. This CDR3 is 14 amino acids long. Germline V lookup: CDR1 WNHNN, CDR2 SYGVQD (reference sequence).

Sequencing used peripheral blood. The V gene is TRBV10-1, the J gene TRBJ1-1; a weak D match, TRBD1 (5 bases). This receptor was obtained from a woman aged 60 to 75 with COVID-19, enrolled during active disease. The CDR3 loop reads CASSEWGMNTEAFF. In DNA form, the CDR3 reads TGCGCCAGCAGTGAGTGGGGCATGAACACTGAAGCTTTCTTT.